The clone carrying this T cell receptor (beta chain) was recorded many times. The source of the sample is a study of neurological immune-mediated disorders. V was pared by 4 bases and J by 0 bases, with 7 bases between. CDR1 MNHEY and CDR2 SVGAGI come from the germline V gene. CDR3 size: 15 residues. TCRdb re-called the 5' RACE reads with MiXCR, one entry per CDR3 protein. The repertoire includes fewer than 25,000 distinct CDR3 sequences, 10% of them detected once, and less than 25% sits in the top ten. The source is a woman in her sixties or seventies with HTLV-1-associated myelopathy (HAM/TSP). This chain links TRBV6-5 with TRBJ1-6; D is unclear. Sequences were obtained from PBMCs. For the CDR3, the DNA is TGTGCCAGCAGTTCCAGAGGCTCCTATAATTCACCCCTCCACTTT. This translates into CASSSRGSYNSPLHF.